Each of the 18 T cell receptor beta chains below was sequenced from the same sample in a study of blood T cell repertoires in COVID-19 (TCRdb year 2020). The library was produced with the immunoSEQ multiplex PCR assay. The clones in this table, taken by TCRdb from immuneACCESS, are in-frame only. Not every clone is retained; where verified, under half of the shortfall comes from an unresolved V gene, and the cause of the rest is unknown. Present in this sample are about 200,000 clones, just over 85% of which were seen just once. Of the sample, 3% to 4% falls within the top ten clones. The sequencing input was PBMCs or T cells enriched from blood (not recorded which). These receptors all stem from a woman between 35 and 50 years old with acute COVID-19.

This chain joins TRBV19 and TRBJ2-3; 11 bases map to TRBD2. There are 16 residues in the CDR3. V shed 4 bases, J shed 4 bases, and the junction held 7 bases outside the gene matches. Germline CDR1 is LNHDA and CDR2 is SQIVND (reference sequence). CDR3 protein: CASSTGGTSGPDTQYF. The DNA for the CDR3 is TGTGCCAGTAGTACCGGCGGGACTAGCGGTCCAGATACGCAGTATTTT. The full variable domain, with the rest looked up from reference TRBV19 and TRBJ2-3, is DGGITQSPKYLFRKEGQNVTLSCEQNLNHDAMYWYRQDPGQGLRLIYYSQIVNDFQKGDIAEGYSVSREKKESFPLTVTSAQKNPTAFYLCASSTGGTSGPDTQYFGPGTRLTVL.

V and J are TRBV18 and TRBJ2-1, with 7 bases that match TRBD2. Germline V CDR1 and CDR2: KGHSH, LQKENI. The V and J ends lost 4 bases and 4 bases, in that order; junction bases with no gene match: 7. The CDR3 length is 15 residues. CDR3 amino acids: CASSQASGLYNEQFF. CDR3 DNA sequence: TGTGCCAGCTCACAAGCTAGCGGCCTTTACAATGAGCAGTTCTTC.

The gene calls are TRBV27 and TRBJ2-3; no definite D call. Trimming left V 4 bases short and J 3 bases short, with 8 bases between. CDR3 length: 13 residues. In germline, CDR1 is MNHEY, CDR2 SMNVEV (reference sequence). Here the CDR3 DNA reads TGTGCCAGCAGTTCCCACATTACAGATACGCAGTATTTT. Its translation is CASSSHITDTQYF.

The chain carries TRBV5-4 and TRBJ2-7; D remains ambiguous. This CDR3 is 13 amino acids long. Germline V gene data show CDR1 as SGHNT and CDR2 as YYREEE (reference sequence). The V and J ends lost 4 bases and 0 bases respectively, with 8 bases between them. Here the CDR3 reads CASSPYSSYEQYF. The CDR3 DNA reads TGTGCCAGCAGCCCGTACAGCTCCTACGAGCAGTACTTC.

This rearrangement joins TRBV5-1 to TRBJ2-7; 8 nucleotides line up with TRBD2. This CDR3 region has 16 residues. The ends lost 1 base at V and 1 base at J; junction bases unmatched: 7. CDR1 is SGHRS and CDR2 is YFSETQ in the germline V gene. The CDR3: CASSLLVSGTSYEQYF. The CDR3 bases are TGCGCCAGCAGCTTGTTGGTTAGCGGGACTTCCTACGAGCAGTACTTC.

V gene TRBV11-2 combines with J gene TRBJ2-5; D ambiguous. CDR1 and CDR2 from the germline V gene are SGHAT and FQNNGV. Trimming cost V 3 bases and J 3 bases, with 11 bases left between them. This CDR3 has 14 residues. CDR3 sequence reads: CASSLGSRKETQYF. CDR3 DNA: TGTGCCAGCAGCTTGGGCAGTAGGAAAGAGACCCAGTACTTC.

The V gene is TRBV7-2, the J gene TRBJ1-2; D perhaps matches TRBD1 (6 bases). The V gene's germline CDR1 is SGHTA and CDR2 FQGNSA. V was trimmed by 3 bases and J by 7 bases, leaving 12 bases between them. This CDR3 has 13 amino acids. CDR3 protein: CASSLYRAGGYTF. The DNA for the CDR3 is TGTGCCAGCAGCTTGTACAGGGCTGGTGGCTACACCTTC.

The CDR3 coding sequence is TGTGCCAGCAGCTTAGGTTTTAGGGCTAGCGGGACTCCCTTCGATGAGCAGTTCTTC. Protein sequence: CASSLGFRASGTPFDEQFF. The V gene is TRBV7-9, the J gene TRBJ2-1; 9 bases are a match to TRBD2. This CDR3 contains 19 residues. With V trimmed by 1 base and J by 8 bases, 18 bases remained unmatched. The germline gives CDR1 SEHNR, CDR2 FQNEAQ (reference sequence).

The CDR3 loop is CASSRTGREQYF. The CDR3 bases are TGTGCCAGCAGTCGGACAGGGAGGGAGCAGTACTTC. V is TRBV28 and J is TRBJ2-7, with 8 bases identical to TRBD1. This CDR3 contains 12 residues. CDR1 is MDHEN, CDR2 SYDVKM, per germline. The V and J ends lost 5 bases and 7 bases, in that order; junction bases with no gene match: 4. The full variable domain, in which reference TRBV28 and TRBJ2-7 provide the parts outside the CDR3, is DVKVTQSSRYLVKRTGEKVFLECVQDMDHENMFWYRQDPGLGLRLIYFSYDVKMKEKGDIPEGYSVSREKKERFSLILESASTNQTSMYLCASSRTGREQYFGPGTRLTVT.

The chain links TRBV18 to TRBJ2-5, with D possibly matching TRBD1 (6 bases). Trimming cost V 3 bases and J 4 bases, with 12 bases left between them. The CDR3 contains 14 residues. Germline V gives CDR1 KGHSH, CDR2 LQKENI. CDR3 nucleotides: TGTGCCAGCTCACCTCAGGGACATTTAGAGACCCAGTACTTC. It is translated as CASSPQGHLETQYF.

The genes are TRBV10-3 and TRBJ2-7; D is unclear. V dropped 2 bases and J dropped 9 bases, with 14 bases sitting between them. CDR3 size: 13 residues. The germline V gene encodes CDR1 ENHRY and CDR2 SYGVKD. The CDR3 coding sequence is TGTGCCATCAGTGAGCCTTCAGCTTGGGCGCAGTACTTC. Amino acid sequence: CAISEPSAWAQYF.

V gene TRBV18 combines with J gene TRBJ1-5; 9 nucleotides match TRBD1. Germline V gene sequence: CDR1 KGHSH, CDR2 LQKENI. J was trimmed by 6 bases and V by 3 bases; bases with no gene match: 6. The CDR3 runs to 15 residues. CDR3 DNA: TGTGCCAGCTCACCGACGGGACAGGGTGTTCAGCCCCAGCATTTT. This sequence encodes CASSPTGQGVQPQHF.

The V gene is TRBV6-5, the J gene TRBJ2-5; no firm D call. V shed 4 bases and J shed 7 bases, with 13 bases lying between them. The germline gives CDR1 MNHEY, CDR2 SVGAGI. The CDR3 loop spans 13 amino acids. The CDR3 DNA sequence: TGTGCCAGCAGTTTCCGCGGCTCTGGGACCCAGTACTTC. Translated, it gives CASSFRGSGTQYF.

The V and J genes are TRBV5-4 and TRBJ1-2; D not resolved. The CDR3 length is 17 residues. V was trimmed by 0 bases and J by 3 bases, leaving 18 bases between them. CDR1 and CDR2 (germline): SGHNT, YYREEE (reference sequence). CDR3 coding DNA: TGTGCCAGCAGCTTGGAGGGTGGAGGTTTTTCGGACTATGGCTACACCTTC. This sequence encodes CASSLEGGGFSDYGYTF.

V is TRBV5-8 and J is TRBJ1-1, with D perhaps matching TRBD1 (6 bases). Germline V gene lookup returns CDR1 SGHTS and CDR2 YDEGEE. V was shortened by 2 bases and J by 5 bases, with 10 bases between the two germline ends. The CDR3 has 13 residues. CDR3 sequence (DNA): TGTGCCAGCAGCTTAACAGGGAAAACTGAAGCTTTCTTT. Translation gives CASSLTGKTEAFF.

The V gene is TRBV12-1, the J gene TRBJ2-7; the table's D call of TRBD1 was not tested on the DNA. TRBV12-1 represents a pseudogene. This CDR3 contains 14 residues. The CDR3 region is CASSFGGTGNEQYF. The CDR3 DNA is TGTGCCAGCAGCTTTGGAGGGACAGGGAACGAGCAGTACTTC.

This sequence joins TRBV7-2 and TRBJ2-1; D is perhaps TRBD2 (5 bases). This CDR3 has 13 residues. The V gene's germline CDR1 is SGHTA and CDR2 FQGNSA. Between the trimmed V and J ends, which lost 5 bases and 8 bases, there was a span of 13 bases. As DNA, the CDR3 is TGTGCCAGCAGCGGGAGAAGGCCTCATGAGCAGTTCTTC. It translates to CASSGRRPHEQFF.

This rearrangement joins TRBV9 to TRBJ2-7; no clear D. Trimming shortened V by 0 bases and J by 3 bases, and 10 bases separated the two germline ends. CDR3 length equals 14 residues. CDR1 SGDLS and CDR2 YYNGEE come from the germline V gene. The CDR3 region has the DNA TGTGCCAGCAGCGTAGATAGCATGAGCTACGAGCAGTACTTC. This sequence encodes CASSVDSMSYEQYF.